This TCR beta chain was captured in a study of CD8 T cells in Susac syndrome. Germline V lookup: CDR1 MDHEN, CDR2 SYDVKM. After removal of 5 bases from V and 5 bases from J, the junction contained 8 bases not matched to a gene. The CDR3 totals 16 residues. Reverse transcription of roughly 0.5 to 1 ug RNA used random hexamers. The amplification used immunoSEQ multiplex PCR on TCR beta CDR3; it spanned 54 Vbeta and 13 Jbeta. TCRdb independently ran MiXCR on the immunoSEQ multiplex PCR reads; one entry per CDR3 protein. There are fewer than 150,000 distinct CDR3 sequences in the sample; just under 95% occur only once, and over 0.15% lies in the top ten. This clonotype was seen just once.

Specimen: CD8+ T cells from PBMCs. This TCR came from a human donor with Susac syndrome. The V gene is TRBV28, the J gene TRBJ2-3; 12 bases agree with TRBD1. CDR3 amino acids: CASSRPGQGARDTQYF. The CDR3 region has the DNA TGTGCCAGCAGTCGACCGGGACAGGGGGCGAGAGATACGCAGTATTTT.